A single sample is the source of the 30 T cell receptor beta chains below, sequenced in a study of shared clonotypes between healthy human individuals. TCRdb's table, derived via immunoSEQ multiplex PCR, lists solely in-frame clones and lacks some. The table records 490,000 or so clones, 76% of them present only once. Sequencing was carried out using PBMCs. These receptors originate from a woman in her forties in good health. Some clones in this sample may be carry-over from other donors' samples.

The rearrangement links TRBV6-5 to TRBJ1-2, with D maybe TRBD1 (6 bases). Trimming shortened V by 6 bases and J by 8 bases, and 22 bases separated the two germline ends. The CDR3 sequence is 15 residues long. Germline CDR1 reads MNHEY; CDR2 reads SVGAGI. DNA of the CDR3: TGTGCCAGCAGCTCCTTGGGGGCGGGTCTAGGCGGCTACACCTTC. The encoded protein is CASSSLGAGLGGYTF.

The J gene is TRBJ2-5, the V gene TRBV30; D possibly uses TRBD1 or TRBD2 (5 bases each). Germline V gene data show CDR1 as GTSNPN and CDR2 as SVGIG (reference sequence). Deletions cut 0 bases from V and 5 bases from J, with 16 bases between. This CDR3 region has 15 residues. The CDR3 sequence: CAWSVLGLARETQYF. CDR3 nucleotide sequence: TGTGCCTGGAGTGTACTGGGGCTAGCTCGTGAGACCCAGTACTTC.

This chain uses TRBV6-6 with TRBJ2-7; 14 bases align to TRBD2. Germline CDR1 MNHNY, CDR2 SVGAGI (reference sequence). The CDR3 is made up of 15 amino acids. The J segment lost 4 bases and the V segment lost 6 bases, leaving 5 bases of the junction unmatched. In DNA form, the CDR3 reads TGTGCCAGCAGCGGACTAGCGGGAGGCTTTTACGAGCAGTACTTC. Its translation is CASSGLAGGFYEQYF.

The chain links TRBV28 to TRBJ2-7; 14 bases fit TRBD2. The V and J ends lost 3 bases and 5 bases, in that order; junction bases with no gene match: 6. In germline, CDR1 is MDHEN, CDR2 SYDVKM. This CDR3 has 16 residues. CDR3 region: CASSLGGLAGVHEQYF. In DNA, the CDR3 is TGTGCCAGCAGTTTGGGGGGACTAGCGGGAGTCCACGAGCAGTACTTC.

Regarding this clone: The CDR3 carries no conserved terminal phenylalanine or tryptophan, so it likely arises from a read error. V and J are TRBV5-4 and TRBJ2-2; 7 positions agree with TRBD2. CDR3 length: 15 amino acids. Losses at the gene ends were 0 bases for V and 8 bases for J; bases not matched to a gene: 7. Looked up from germline, CDR1 is SGHNT and CDR2 is YYREEE (reference sequence). CDR3 sequence: CASSLGLAEGGELFS. CDR3 nucleotides: TGTGCCAGCAGCTTGGGGCTAGCGGAGGGAGGGGAGCTGTTTTCT.

This clone was seen a few times. CDR3 DNA sequence: TGTGCCAGCAGCTGGGGGGGACTTGAGTCGTTCTTC. Protein product: CASSWGGLESFF. V gene TRBV7-2 combines with J gene TRBJ2-1, with TRBD2 matching 7 bases. CDR3 length equals 12 residues. V lost 4 bases to trimming and J lost 15 bases; unmatched junction nucleotides: 9. Germline CDR1 is SGHTA and CDR2 is FQGNSA.

The chain joins TRBV5-1 to TRBJ2-7; 9 bases are a match to TRBD2. The CDR3 has 15 residues. The junction had 10 bases not matched to a gene; V was cut back by 5 bases and J by 4 bases. Per germline, CDR1 SGHRS and CDR2 YFSETQ. The CDR3 loop reads CASRLQAGGPYEQYF. CDR3 nucleotides: TGCGCCAGCAGATTGCAGGCGGGAGGGCCGTACGAGCAGTACTTC. Together with reference TRBV5-1 and TRBJ2-7, the CDR3 gives the full variable domain: KAGVTQTPRYLIKTRGQQVTLSCSPISGHRSVSWYQQTPGQGLQFLFEYFSETQRNKGNFPGRFSGRQFSNSRSEMNVSTLELGDSALYLCASRLQAGGPYEQYFGPGTRLTVT.

This rearrangement joins TRBV2 to TRBJ2-1; 9 bases fit TRBD1. The CDR3 spans 13 residues. The J segment lost 8 bases and the V segment lost 6 bases, leaving 5 bases of the junction unmatched. Germline V gene data show CDR1 as SNHLY and CDR2 as FYNNEI. The chain's CDR3 is CASRTGGSHEQFF. The CDR3 DNA follows: TGTGCCAGCAGGACAGGGGGTTCCCATGAGCAGTTCTTC.

The chain carries TRBV9 and TRBJ1-2; D is ambiguous. Trimming took 5 bases from V and 8 from J, leaving 19 bases between them. The CDR3 has 14 amino acids. In germline, CDR1 is SGDLS, CDR2 YYNGEE. CDR3 residues: CASSSDRSLRGYTF. The CDR3 nucleotides are TGTGCCAGCAGTTCCGACCGTTCCCTTCGGGGCTACACCTTC.

The sample holds many counts of this clone. Other DNA sequences in this specimen translate into the identical CDR3. The chain links TRBV6-4 to TRBJ2-1; a weak D match, TRBD1 (5 bases). V was pared by 0 bases and J by 6 bases, with 6 bases between. The CDR3 spans 13 residues. The germline gives CDR1 MRHNA, CDR2 SNTAGT. CDR3 coding DNA: TGTGCCAGCAGTGACTCAGGGGTCAATGAGCAGTTCTTC. Its protein product is CASSDSGVNEQFF.

The rearrangement links TRBV19 to TRBJ2-1, with 9 bases that match TRBD2. Germline V CDR1 and CDR2: LNHDA, SQIVND (reference sequence). V dropped 3 bases and J dropped 4; count of bases not matched to a gene: 10. This CDR3 region has 17 residues. The CDR3, as DNA: TGTGCCAGTAGTATTCAGACTAGCGGAACCCCTTACAATGAGCAGTTCTTC. Its protein is CASSIQTSGTPYNEQFF.

In regard to this clone: Additional DNA sequences in this sample encode the identical CDR3. The chain combines TRBV19 with TRBJ1-5; D gene uncertain. The CDR3 is 12 amino acids. Germline assignment: CDR1 LNHDA and CDR2 SQIVND (reference sequence). The V and J ends lost 1 base and 4 bases respectively, with 2 bases between them. CDR3 loop: CASSIVNQPQHF. The CDR3 DNA reads TGTGCCAGTAGTATAGTAAATCAGCCCCAGCATTTT.

The rearrangement uses TRBV6-4 and TRBJ2-3; TRBD1 matches at 7 bases. J was trimmed by 0 bases and V by 6 bases; bases with no gene match: 6. The V gene's germline CDR1 is MRHNA and CDR2 SNTAGT. This CDR3 is 15 amino acids long. CDR3 loop: CASSRQGLSTDTQYF. The CDR3 region has the DNA TGTGCCAGCAGCAGACAGGGTCTCAGCACAGATACGCAGTATTTT.

This sequence joins TRBV7-8 and TRBJ2-7; D remains unclear. The CDR3 length is 15 residues. The germline CDR1 and CDR2 sequences are SGHVS and FQNEAQ. V shed 0 bases and J shed 0 bases, with 9 bases lying between them. The CDR3 coding sequence is TGTGCCAGCAGCTTAGCTGGCAGGCGCTCCTACGAGCAGTACTTC. Protein product: CASSLAGRRSYEQYF.

This clone was detected once. This sequence joins TRBV27 and TRBJ2-7; TRBD2 aligns across 11 bases. V dropped 3 bases and J dropped 4; count of bases not matched to a gene: 8. Germline loops: CDR1 MNHEY, CDR2 SMNVEV (reference sequence). The CDR3 is 16 residues long. DNA of the CDR3: TGTGCCAGCAGTTTCACCCGGGCTAGCGGGAGGTACGAGCAGTACTTC. It is translated as CASSFTRASGRYEQYF.

The rearrangement joins TRBV9 to TRBJ1-4; a weak D match, TRBD1 (5 bases). Looked up from germline, CDR1 is SGDLS and CDR2 is YYNGEE. Trimming removed 3 bases from V and 5 bases from J, with 11 bases in between. The CDR3 contains 14 residues. The CDR3, as DNA: TGTGCCAGCAGCGCCACAGGCGGAAATGAAAAACTGTTTTTT. Protein: CASSATGGNEKLFF.

The chain has TRBV5-1 and TRBJ2-7, with 9 positions matching TRBD1. The CDR3 consists of 16 residues. CDR1 SGHRS and CDR2 YFSETQ come from the germline V gene. V lost 0 bases, J lost 4 bases, and 8 bases stayed unmatched. CDR3 sequence (DNA): TGCGCCAGCAGCTTGGGGGGACAGGGCGTCACGTACGAGCAGTACTTC. Amino acid sequence: CASSLGGQGVTYEQYF.

This chain links TRBV5-4 with TRBJ1-2; tentatively, D is TRBD1 (6 bases). CDR3 length: 14 amino acids. Germline CDR1 is SGHNT and CDR2 is YYREEE (reference sequence). Deletions cut 5 bases from V and 4 bases from J, with 15 bases between. The CDR3 loop is CASRTETGGYGYTF. The CDR3 DNA follows: TGTGCCAGCAGGACGGAGACAGGAGGCTATGGCTACACCTTC.

DNA for the CDR3: TGTGCCAGCAGCCAAGGGACAGAAGATAGGGGCTACGAGCAGTACTTC. Translated, it gives CASSQGTEDRGYEQYF. This chain uses TRBV4-2 with TRBJ2-5, with D tentatively TRBD1 (6 bases). The DNA end is a closer match to TRBJ2-7, so the J assignment may be wrong. The germline gives CDR1 LGHNA, CDR2 YNFKEQ. The CDR3 covers 16 residues.

The DNA for the CDR3 is TGTGCCAGTAGTATCCTTCTCGGACAGGGGCGAGCTGAAGCTTTCTTT. Its translation is CASSILLGQGRAEAFF. The rearrangement links TRBV19 to TRBJ1-1; 9 bases map to TRBD1. V was clipped by 3 bases and J by 6 bases; unmatched bases: 11. CDR3 size: 16 residues. The germline gives CDR1 LNHDA, CDR2 SQIVND (reference sequence).

Comments on this clone: Distinct nucleotide sequences in the sample also encode this CDR3. The chain couples TRBV7-2 to TRBJ1-2; D gene uncertain. Germline assignment: CDR1 SGHTA and CDR2 FQGNSA. Trimming took off 1 base at V and 5 bases at J, with 5 bases between the two ends. The CDR3 has 12 residues. This CDR3 reads CASSLGEYGYTF. The CDR3 DNA follows: TGTGCCAGCAGCTTAGGAGAATATGGCTACACCTTC.

The chain is built from TRBV11-2 and TRBJ2-3; possibly TRBD1 for D (5 bases). This CDR3 has 15 residues. Per germline, CDR1 SGHAT and CDR2 FQNNGV. V was trimmed by 0 bases and J by 4 bases, leaving 11 bases between them. The CDR3 region is CASSLDVAGPDTQYF. The CDR3 DNA sequence: TGTGCCAGCAGCTTAGATGTGGCAGGGCCAGATACGCAGTATTTT.

The chain employs TRBV28 and TRBJ2-1, with TRBD1 matching 9 bases. The CDR3 spans 14 residues. The germline V gene encodes CDR1 MDHEN and CDR2 SYDVKM. The V segment lost 3 bases and the J segment 12 bases; nucleotides outside the gene matches: 9. CDR3 DNA sequence: TGTGCCAGCAGTTTCTGGGGGACAGGGATCTCGCAGTTCTTC. Residues: CASSFWGTGISQFF.

V is TRBV15 and J is TRBJ2-7; perhaps TRBD2 as D (5 bases). Trimming shortened V by 3 bases and J by 3 bases, and 9 bases separated the two germline ends. CDR1 is LNHNV and CDR2 is YYDKDF in the germline V gene (reference sequence). This CDR3 contains 13 residues. The CDR3 here is CATSSQRVYEQYF. CDR3 nucleotide sequence: TGTGCCACCAGCAGTCAGAGGGTCTACGAGCAGTACTTC.

This clone turned up a few times. This chain links TRBV10-3 with TRBJ2-5, with D perhaps TRBD1 or TRBD2 (7 bases each). Deletions cut 2 bases from V and 3 bases from J, with 16 bases between. The CDR3 covers 16 residues. Looked up from germline, CDR1 is ENHRY and CDR2 is SYGVKD. CDR3 nucleotides: TGTGCCATCAGTGAGGCGGGGGACAGAAGGGAAGAGACCCAGTACTTC. Its protein is CAISEAGDRREETQYF.

V is TRBV6-5 and J is TRBJ2-7; tentative D call: TRBD2 (6 bases). This CDR3 has 14 amino acids. From germline, CDR1 is MNHEY and CDR2 SVGAGI. V lost 7 bases and J 3 bases, leaving 16 bases between the germline ends. In DNA form, the CDR3 reads TGTGCCAGCAACGACCCCGGGACTCACTACGAGCAGTACTTC. Translated: CASNDPGTHYEQYF.

This clone was observed a single time. The chain's CDR3 is CASSVGTGSYQETQYF. The CDR3 DNA reads TGTGCCAGCAGCGTAGGAACAGGGTCCTACCAAGAGACCCAGTACTTC. The gene calls are TRBV9 and TRBJ2-5, with D tentatively TRBD1 (6 bases). Trimming removed 0 bases from V and 0 bases from J, with 12 bases in between. Germline V gene sequence: CDR1 SGDLS, CDR2 YYNGEE. The CDR3 sequence is 16 residues long.

This chain uses TRBV5-1 with TRBJ1-3, with 8 bases aligning to TRBD1. The J segment lost 3 bases and the V segment lost 1 base, leaving 0 bases of the junction unmatched. Germline V gives CDR1 SGHRS, CDR2 YFSETQ. The CDR3 spans 14 residues. This CDR3 reads CASSLTGGGNTIYF. CDR3 nucleotides: TGCGCCAGCAGCTTGACAGGGGGTGGAAACACCATATATTTT.

The rearrangement joins TRBV6-1 to TRBJ2-3; no clear D gene. Germline V gene data show CDR1 as MNHNS and CDR2 as SASEGT. CDR3 length: 13 residues. Trimming pared 2 bases from V and 5 bases from J, leaving 8 bases between. The chain's CDR3 is CASSEFLEDTQYF. The CDR3 DNA reads TGTGCCAGCAGTGAATTTCTAGAAGATACGCAGTATTTT.

The CDR3 coding sequence is TGTGCCAGCAGTTACTACGGGGGGTACTATGGCTACACCTTC. Its translation: CASSYYGGYYGYTF. This rearrangement joins TRBV6-6 to TRBJ1-2, with D possibly matching TRBD1 (5 bases). The CDR3 is 14 amino acids. V shed 1 base and J shed 3 bases, with 9 bases lying between them. Per the germline V gene, CDR1 is MNHNY and CDR2 is SVGAGI (reference sequence).